Listed below are T cell receptor beta chains from one sample, sequenced in a study of cytomegalovirus exposure and HLA in healthy donors. Measured with immunoSEQ multiplex PCR; TCRdb has only the in-frame clones, and not every one. Of fewer than 250,000 clones listed, about three quarters are singletons. Sequences were obtained from PBMCs. These receptors were obtained from a male donor in good health and CMV-seronegative. The CDR3 runs from the conserved cysteine through the conserved F or W. Fields, in order: clone size, J gene, D gene, V gene, CDR3 DNA, CDR3 protein. D genes are given only for firm matches. Where a row states a size, it is once, few, many or the class of an expanded clone; other rows omit it.

few,TRBJ1-4,-,TRBV29-1,TGCAGCGTTTTAGAGAGTAATGAAAAACTGTTTTTT,CSVLESNEKLFF
-,TRBJ2-3,TRBD2,TRBV9,TGTGCCAGCAGCCCGGGACTAGCGGGAACAGATACGCAGTATTTT,CASSPGLAGTDTQYF
-,TRBJ2-5,-,TRBV27,TGTGCCAGCAGCCATCAGGAGACCCAGTACTTC,CASSHQETQYF
once,TRBJ2-7,-,TRBV6-6,TGTGCCAGCAGTCCCGGGGGCTACGAGCAGTACTTC,CASSPGGYEQYF
-,TRBJ1-2,-,TRBV5-1,TGCGCCAGCAGCGTGATTCCCTCAGGGGATGGCTACACCTTC,CASSVIPSGDGYTF
few,TRBJ2-1,-,TRBV28,TGTGCCAGCAGCAGCCGGAGTGAGCAGTTCTTC,CASSSRSEQFF
-,TRBJ1-2,TRBD1,TRBV14,TGTGCCAGCAGCCAAGTTGCAGGGGGTGTTGGCGTAGGTGGCTACGCCTTC,CASSQVAGGVGVGGYAF
-,TRBJ2-5,TRBD2,TRBV5-1,TGCGCCAGCAGCCCCATGCCAGCGGGAGACCAAGAGACCCAGTACTTC,CASSPMPAGDQETQYF
-,TRBJ1-2,TRBD1,TRBV7-2,TGTGCCAGCAGTCAGGACAGGGTAGTCTATGGCTACACCTTC,CASSQDRVVYGYTF
-,TRBJ2-1,TRBD1,TRBV27,TGTGCCAGCAGTATCCGGGACAGGGTAGGCGATGAGCAGTTCTTC,CASSIRDRVGDEQFF
-,TRBJ1-2,-,TRBV15,TGTGCCACCAGCAGAGAAACATTGAGCTACACCTTC,CATSRETLSYTF
-,TRBJ2-7,-,TRBV5-5,TGTGCCAGCAGCGCCGCGGAATTTGAGCAGTACTTC,CASSAAEFEQYF
once,TRBJ1-3,TRBD1,TRBV15,TGTGCCACCAGCACGGGACAGCGTTCGGCCCATATTAGAAACACCATATATTTT,CATSTGQRSAHIRNTIYF
few,TRBJ2-2,-,TRBV28,TGTGCAGCCTCGGTCGGGGCCGGGGAGCTGTTTTTT,CAASVGAGELFF
-,TRBJ1-1,-,TRBV14,TGTGCCAGCAGCCAAGTTGAGGGTTGGGACACTGAAGCTTTCTTT,CASSQVEGWDTEAFF
-,TRBJ2-2,TRBD2,TRBV5-1,TGCGCCAGCAGGGGGGGGGTTGCGACAGACACCGGGGAGCTGTTTTTT,CASRGGVATDTGELFF
-,TRBJ1-5,TRBD1,TRBV5-1,TGCGCCAGCAGCAGGACAGGGGGCGGTGAATGGCCCCAGCATTTT,CASSRTGGGEWPQHF
-,TRBJ2-2,TRBD2,TRBV6-6,TGTGCCAGCAGTTACTTAAGCGGGGGTGGTCCCGGGGAGCTGTTTTTT,CASSYLSGGGPGELFF
-,TRBJ2-5,-,TRBV5-1,TGCGCCAGCAGCCTCTCGCGGGGAGAGACCCAGTACTTC,CASSLSRGETQYF
few,TRBJ1-1,-,TRBV7-2,TGTGCCAGCAGCTTATTTCAGGGCACGAACACTGAAGCTTTCTTT,CASSLFQGTNTEAFF
-,TRBJ1-2,TRBD1,TRBV4-2,TGTGCCAGCAGCCAAGATCAAGGGGGCGACCCACTATACTACACCTTC,CASSQDQGGDPLYYTF
-,TRBJ2-5,TRBD1,TRBV6-5,TGTGCCAGCAGTATAAACAGGGGTCAGACCCAGTACTTC,CASSINRGQTQYF
-,TRBJ1-5,-,TRBV30,TGTGCCTGGAGTCCCCTCTCCAGGGAATCTTTTAGCAATCAGCCCCAGCATTTT,CAWSPLSRESFSNQPQHF
-,TRBJ1-1,-,TRBV9,TGTGCCAGCAGCCCCCGGCCGGGCACTGAAGCTTTCTTT,CASSPRPGTEAFF
-,TRBJ1-2,TRBD1,TRBV9,TGTGCCAGCAGCGTGACAGGGGCCTATGGCTACACCTTC,CASSVTGAYGYTF
-,TRBJ2-7,TRBD2,TRBV28,TGTGCCAGCAGTTTGGCCCCGGGGGGGTACGAGCAGTACTTC,CASSLAPGGYEQYF
-,TRBJ1-4,TRBD1,TRBV2,TGTGCCAGCAGTGAAGGACAGGGGGGAACTAATGAAAAACTGTTTTTT,CASSEGQGGTNEKLFF